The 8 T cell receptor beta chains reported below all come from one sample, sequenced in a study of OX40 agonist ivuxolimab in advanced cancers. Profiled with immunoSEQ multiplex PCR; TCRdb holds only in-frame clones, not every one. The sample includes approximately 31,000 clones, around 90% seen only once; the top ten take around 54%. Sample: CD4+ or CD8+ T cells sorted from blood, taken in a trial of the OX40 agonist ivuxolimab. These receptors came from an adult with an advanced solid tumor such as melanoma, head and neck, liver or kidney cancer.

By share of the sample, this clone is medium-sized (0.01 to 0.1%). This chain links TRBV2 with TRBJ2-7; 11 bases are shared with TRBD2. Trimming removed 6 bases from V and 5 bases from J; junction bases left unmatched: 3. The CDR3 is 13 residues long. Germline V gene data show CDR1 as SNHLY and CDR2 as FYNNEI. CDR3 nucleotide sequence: TGTGCCAGCAGCGGGACTAGCGGAAACGAGCAGTACTTC. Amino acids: CASSGTSGNEQYF.

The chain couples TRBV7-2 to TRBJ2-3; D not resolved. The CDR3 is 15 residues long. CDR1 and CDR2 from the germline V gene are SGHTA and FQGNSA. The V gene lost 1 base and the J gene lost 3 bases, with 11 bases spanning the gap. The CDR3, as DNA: TGTGCCAGCAGCTTAGGTACTTTGGTAACAGATACGCAGTATTTT. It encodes CASSLGTLVTDTQYF.

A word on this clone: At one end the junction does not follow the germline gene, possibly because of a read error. The CDR3 DNA is TGCGCCAGCAGCCAAGCGACAACTAACTATGGCCACACCTTC. Translating gives CASSQATTNYGHTF. The rearrangement uses TRBV4-3 and TRBJ1-2; the D is unclear. Germline loops: CDR1 LGHNA, CDR2 YSLEER. CDR3 length equals 14 residues.

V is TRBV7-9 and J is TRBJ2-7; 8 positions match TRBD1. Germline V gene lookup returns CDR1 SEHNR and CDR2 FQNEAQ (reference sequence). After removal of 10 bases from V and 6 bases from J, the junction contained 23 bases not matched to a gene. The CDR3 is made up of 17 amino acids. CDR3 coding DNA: TGTGCCACCATGGGGGCAGGGGGCGGTTTTCTGCTTGTCGAGCAGTACTTC. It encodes CATMGAGGGFLLVEQYF. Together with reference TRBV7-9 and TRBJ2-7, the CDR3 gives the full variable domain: DTGVSQNPRHKITKRGQNVTFRCDPISEHNRLYWYRQTLGQGPEFLTYFQNEAQLEKSRLLSDRFSAERPKGSFSTLEIQRTEQGDSAMYLCATMGAGGGFLLVEQYFGPGTRLTVT.

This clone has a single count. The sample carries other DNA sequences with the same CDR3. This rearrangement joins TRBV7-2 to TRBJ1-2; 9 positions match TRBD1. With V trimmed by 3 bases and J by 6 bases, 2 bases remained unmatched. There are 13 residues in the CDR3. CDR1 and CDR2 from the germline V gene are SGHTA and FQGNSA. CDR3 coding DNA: TGTGCCAGCAGCTTGACAGGGGGGGATGGCTACACCTTC. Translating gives CASSLTGGDGYTF.

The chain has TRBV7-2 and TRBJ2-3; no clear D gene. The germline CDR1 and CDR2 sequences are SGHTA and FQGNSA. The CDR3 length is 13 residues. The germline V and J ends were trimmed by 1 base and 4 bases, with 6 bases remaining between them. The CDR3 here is CASSLVAADTQYF. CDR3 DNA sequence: TGTGCCAGCAGCTTAGTAGCCGCAGATACGCAGTATTTT.

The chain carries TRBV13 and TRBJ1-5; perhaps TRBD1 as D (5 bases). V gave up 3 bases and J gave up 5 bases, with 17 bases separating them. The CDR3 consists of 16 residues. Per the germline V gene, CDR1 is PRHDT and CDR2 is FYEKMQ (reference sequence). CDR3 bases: TGTGCCAGCAGCTTGAGCGCAGGGCGGACGGATCAGCCCCAGCATTTT. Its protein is CASSLSAGRTDQPQHF.

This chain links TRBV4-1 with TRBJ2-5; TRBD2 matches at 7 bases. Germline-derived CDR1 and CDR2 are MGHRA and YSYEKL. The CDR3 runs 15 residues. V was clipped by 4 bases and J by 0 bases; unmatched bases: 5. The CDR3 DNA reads TGCGCCAGCAGCCTATTAACTAGCGACCAAGAGACCCAGTACTTC. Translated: CASSLLTSDQETQYF.